This T cell receptor beta chain originates from a study of shared clonotypes between healthy human individuals. At the level of the study: CD4 naive and CD4 memory each took three plates per donor, while CD8 naive took two and CD8 memory one. Overall study findings and caveats: Four donors shared around 5.1% of their naive CD4 clonotypes.

For this clone: Antigen: not known.

Original handling: ImmunoSEQ gave junction-only sequences without quality scores, so filtering differed. Clones were read by immunoSEQ multiplex PCR, and TCRdb kept only the in-frame ones, dropping some. The V and J calls and clone size were taken over from that table, and D and trimming were inferred from the DNA. This sample carries 1.4 million to 1.5 million clones, approximately 96% of them seen once, and the ten largest clones take roughly 1.1%. The receptor comes from a young man in good health. The specimen sequenced was naive CD4+ T cells sorted from blood. Subset in this sample: CD45RA+ positively selected.

CDR3 sequence: CASSLRSGAGETQYF. CDR3 DNA sequence: TGTGCCAGCAGCTTGCGGTCAGGGGCAGGGGAGACCCAGTACTTC. The V and J genes are TRBV5-8 and TRBJ2-5; weak D call: TRBD1 (6 bases). Trimming stripped 1 base from V and 5 bases from J, with 15 bases between. In germline, CDR1 is SGHTS, CDR2 YDEGEE. The CDR3 spans 15 residues.